The 19 T cell receptor beta chains below all came from one sample that was sequenced in a study of blood T cells in healthy people across ages. A sample-barcoded 5' primer and a J-beta primer mix were used in a second PCR of about 6 to 12 cycles. MiXCR was run by TCRdb on the 5' RACE reads, yielding one entry per CDR3 protein. The table lists 1.6 million or so distinct CDR3 sequences, roughly a third of them singletons, with over 9% in the top ten. The sequencing sample was made of blood. Every receptor here comes from a woman aged 25 to 45 in good health.

As concerns this clonotype: Relative to the germline gene, one junction end is altered; a read error may explain this. This chain joins TRBV29-1 and TRBJ2-1; 7 bases match TRBD1. The CDR3 has 14 amino acids. Germline V gene sequence: CDR1 SQVTM, CDR2 ANQGSEA. The CDR3 protein is CSVRLGGLSNGQFF. In nucleotides, the CDR3 is TGCAGCGTCCGGTTAGGGGGCTTAAGCAATGGGCAGTTCTTC.

The rearrangement links TRBV20-1 to TRBJ1-2, with 7 bases fitting TRBD1. CDR3 length: 14 amino acids. J lost 2 bases, V lost 2 bases, and 5 bases had no gene match. Looked up from germline, CDR1 is DFQATT and CDR2 is SNEGSKA (reference sequence). The CDR3 loop reads CSARPRDSNYGYTF. CDR3 nucleotides: TGCAGTGCTAGACCCCGGGACAGCAACTATGGCTACACCTTC.

This clonotype was picked up a small number of times. A junction boundary mismatches the germline segment, possibly from a read error. The CDR3 is CASRGATDAQYF. DNA of the CDR3: TGTGCCAGCCGGGGTGCCACAGATGCGCAGTATTTT. This rearrangement joins TRBV6-4 to TRBJ2-3; D is perhaps TRBD2 (5 bases). The CDR3 extends over 12 amino acids. Per germline, CDR1 MRHNA and CDR2 SNTAGT.

Concerning this clonotype: One end of the junction does not line up with germline, which may come from a read error. The gene calls are TRBV20-1 and TRBJ2-7; TRBD1 matches 7 bases. Matching the DNA end better, TRBJ2-5 makes the J call doubtful. The germline V gene has CDR1 DFQATT and CDR2 SNEGSKA (reference sequence). This CDR3 contains 12 residues. CDR3 in amino acids: CGAPRTGETQYF. The DNA of the CDR3 is TGCGGTGCTCCGAGGACAGGAGAGACCCAGTACTTC.

The J gene is TRBJ2-7, the V gene TRBV11-2; 9 nucleotides match TRBD1. The end of the DNA is better explained by TRBJ2-5, so the J call may be wrong. The CDR3 length is 17 residues. Per the germline V gene, CDR1 is SGHAT and CDR2 is FQNNGV. This chain's CDR3 is CASSLGHPGQGEETQYF. In DNA form, the CDR3 reads TGTGCCAGCAGCTTAGGGCACCCGGGACAGGGTGAAGAGACCCAGTACTTC.

As to this clonotype: Compared with germline, one end of the junction differs, possibly owing to a read error. This chain links TRBV6-6 with TRBJ2-5; TRBD1 matches at 7 bases. Germline CDR1 and CDR2: MNHNY and SVGAGI (reference sequence). This CDR3 has 16 amino acids. The CDR3 loop is CVSSYSRFGRGETQYF. CDR3 nucleotides: TGTGTCAGCAGTTACTCGAGATTTGGCAGGGGGGAGACCCAGTACTTC.

This clonotype was recorded at least ten times. The rearrangement joins TRBV20-1 to TRBJ2-3, with D possibly being TRBD2 (5 bases). The CDR3 loop spans 13 amino acids. Germline assignment: CDR1 DFQATT and CDR2 SNEGSKA (reference sequence). The CDR3 here is CSDSSRGTDTQYF. CDR3 bases: TGCAGCGACTCTAGCCGGGGCACAGATACGCAGTATTTT.

This clonotype was detected only a few times. The chain joins TRBV28 to TRBJ2-7; 8 positions match TRBD1. J lost 9 bases, V lost 6 bases, and 16 bases had no gene match. The V gene's germline CDR1 is MDHEN and CDR2 SYDVKM. The CDR3 is 15 amino acids. CDR3 loop: CASREVLDRGEGQYF. The CDR3 bases are TGTGCCAGCAGAGAGGTCCTCGACAGGGGAGAGGGGCAGTACTTC.

This clonotype was counted between two and nine times. The rearrangement links TRBV28 to TRBJ1-5, with D uncertain. The CDR3 runs 17 residues. The ends were cut back, 5 bases at V and 2 bases at J, with 19 bases in the middle. Germline CDR1 reads MDHEN; CDR2 reads SYDVKM. CDR3: CASSPGEGGFGNQPQHF. CDR3 coding DNA: TGTGCCAGCAGTCCCGGGGAGGGAGGATTTGGCAATCAGCCCCAGCATTTT. The whole variable domain, remainder taken from reference TRBV28 and TRBJ1-5, is DVKVTQSSRYLVKRTGEKVFLECVQDMDHENMFWYRQDPGLGLRLIYFSYDVKMKEKGDIPEGYSVSREKKERFSLILESASTNQTSMYLCASSPGEGGFGNQPQHFGDGTRLSIL.

As concerns this clonotype: One end of the junction does not line up with germline, which may come from a read error. The chain couples TRBV7-9 to TRBJ1-4; possibly TRBD1 for D (6 bases). Per germline, CDR1 SEHNR and CDR2 FQNEAQ (reference sequence). The CDR3 extends over 15 amino acids. CDR3 protein: CASSLAGQPNVKLFF. The CDR3 DNA reads TGTGCCAGCAGCTTAGCCGGACAGCCTAATGTAAAACTGTTTTTT.

About this clonotype: An end of the junction differs from the germline gene, which may be a read error. The chain is built from TRBV13 and TRBJ2-5; no reliable D call. The CDR3 is 13 amino acids. Looked up from germline, CDR1 is PRHDT and CDR2 is FYEKMQ (reference sequence). The CDR3 nucleotides are TGTGCCAGCAGCTTATCAGAGAAAGAGACCCCGTACTTC. Its translation is CASSLSEKETPYF.

There are a few counts of this clonotype. The V call is TRBV20-1, the J call TRBJ1-2, with a tentative D call TRBD1 (5 bases). Trimming cost V 6 bases and J 7 bases, with 18 bases left between them. The CDR3 length is 13 residues. CDR1 DFQATT and CDR2 SNEGSKA come from the germline V gene (reference sequence). The CDR3 DNA sequence: TGCAGTGCCGGGACGACGGCTAAGGTTGGCTACACCTTC. Translated, it gives CSAGTTAKVGYTF.

The chain has TRBV20-1 and TRBJ2-7; 12 bases match TRBD2. CDR1 is DFQATT, CDR2 SNEGSKA, per germline (reference sequence). CDR3 length: 15 residues. With 6 bases clipped from V and 1 base from J, the junction kept 7 bases outside the gene matches. This CDR3 reads CSARTSGKSSYEQYF. The CDR3 region has the DNA TGCAGTGCAAGGACTAGCGGGAAGTCATCCTACGAGCAGTACTTC.

A word on this clonotype: Relative to the germline gene, one junction end is altered; a read error may explain this. This rearrangement joins TRBV27 to TRBJ2-2, with TRBD1 as a possible D gene (6 bases). CDR3 length: 15 amino acids. Germline loops: CDR1 MNHEY, CDR2 SMNVEV (reference sequence). CDR3 bases: TGTACCAGCAGTTTTGGGACACCGAACACCGGGGAGCTGTTTTTT. Amino acid sequence: CTSSFGTPNTGELFF.

This clonotype has just a few counts. V usage is TRBV9 and J usage is TRBJ1-1, with 9 bases matching TRBD1. This CDR3 is built from 15 residues. Trimming at V came to 3 bases and at J to 4 bases, leaving 7 bases not matched to a gene. Germline values: CDR1 SGDLS, CDR2 YYNGEE. CDR3 amino acids: CASSGTGTGSTEAFF. DNA of the CDR3: TGTGCCAGCAGCGGTACCGGGACAGGGAGCACTGAAGCTTTCTTT.

The J gene is TRBJ2-1, the V gene TRBV5-1; the match to TRBD2 covers 8 bases. The V gene end was trimmed by 2 bases and the J gene end by 2 bases; junction bases not matched to a gene: 12. The germline gives CDR1 SGHRS, CDR2 YFSETQ. The CDR3 has 18 amino acids. The CDR3 DNA reads TGCGCCAGCAGCTTCGAACTAGCGGTGACCGGCCCCTACAATGAGCAGTTCTTC. Protein product: CASSFELAVTGPYNEQFF.

The chain combines TRBV7-9 with TRBJ1-2; D not resolved. The CDR3 runs 14 residues. Germline V gives CDR1 SEHNR, CDR2 FQNEAQ (reference sequence). V was shortened by 0 bases and J by 5 bases, with 10 bases between the two germline ends. The CDR3 DNA reads as TGTGCCAGCAGCTTAGCCCCGGGTGCTTATGGCTACACCTTC. Protein product: CASSLAPGAYGYTF. Full variable domain (missing parts from reference TRBV7-9 and TRBJ1-2): DTGVSQNPRHKITKRGQNVTFRCDPISEHNRLYWYRQTLGQGPEFLTYFQNEAQLEKSRLLSDRFSAERPKGSFSTLEIQRTEQGDSAMYLCASSLAPGAYGYTFGSGTRLTVV.

This clonotype was recorded a few times. The genes are TRBV24-1 and TRBJ2-1; no clear D. Deletions cut 6 bases from V and 5 bases from J, with 7 bases between. Germline CDR1 KGHDR, CDR2 SFDVKD. The CDR3 is 12 amino acids. Here the CDR3 reads CATSNLDNEQFF. CDR3 in DNA: TGTGCCACCAGTAACCTCGACAATGAGCAGTTCTTC.

This clonotype was recorded a few times. The chain combines TRBV7-2 with TRBJ2-4, with D unclear. The J call may be wrong; the DNA end is better matched by TRBJ2-7. Germline CDR1 is SGHTA and CDR2 is FQGNSA. The CDR3 consists of 13 residues. Here the CDR3 reads CASSLARGREQYF. Here the CDR3 DNA reads TGTGCCAGCAGCTTAGCCCGCGGTCGCGAGCAGTACTTC.